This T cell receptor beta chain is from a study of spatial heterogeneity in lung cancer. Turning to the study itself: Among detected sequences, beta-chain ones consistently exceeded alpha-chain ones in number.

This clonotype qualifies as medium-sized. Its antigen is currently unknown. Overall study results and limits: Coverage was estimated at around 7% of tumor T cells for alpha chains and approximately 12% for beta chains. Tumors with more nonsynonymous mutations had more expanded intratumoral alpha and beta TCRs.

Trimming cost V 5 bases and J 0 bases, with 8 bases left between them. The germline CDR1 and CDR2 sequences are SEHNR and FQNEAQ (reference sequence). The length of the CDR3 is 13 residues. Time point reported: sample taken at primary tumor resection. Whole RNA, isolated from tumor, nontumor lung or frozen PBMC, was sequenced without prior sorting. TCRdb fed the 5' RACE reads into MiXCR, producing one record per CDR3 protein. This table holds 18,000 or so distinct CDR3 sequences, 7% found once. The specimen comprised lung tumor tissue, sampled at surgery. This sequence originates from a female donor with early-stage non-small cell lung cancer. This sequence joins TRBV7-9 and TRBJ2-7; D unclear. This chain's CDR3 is CASSPRSSYEQYF. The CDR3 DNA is TGTGCCAGCAGCCCAAGGAGCTCCTACGAGCAGTACTTC.